This TCR beta chain was obtained from a study of quantifying T cell responses using KT2 cells. About the study: TCR alpha and beta constant-region primers primed reverse transcription of RNA. Study conclusions and caveats: KT2 sequence counts showed saturation when very many KT2 cells were spiked in. Detection of KT2 sequences held at the lowest tested level, about one cell per 100,000 PBMC.

CDR3 length equals 17 residues. Trimming cost V 2 bases and J 7 bases; bases outside gene matches: 13. CDR1 and CDR2 (germline): SGHVS, FQNEAQ. An oligo carrying a UMI was ligated to the cDNA 3' end. An equimolar mix of RC1.1 and RC1.2 primed the beta chain across TRBC1 and TRBC2. TCRdb reprocessed the UMI-ligation and nested PCR reads with MiXCR, giving one entry per CDR3 protein. Among 40,000 to 55,000 distinct CDR3 sequences listed, 11% were seen once. KT2, a clone with a known TCR, was spiked into unfractionated PBMC. On this clonotype itself: What it binds is not known.

Sequencing was done on a sample of PBMCs spiked with cells of the T cell clone KT2. The TCR comes from a human donor. The chain uses TRBV7-8 and TRBJ2-2; 7 positions agree with TRBD2. The CDR3 DNA is TGTGCCAGCAGCTTATCCCCTGGGAGGGTTTATAGCGGGGAGCTGTTTTTT. Protein: CASSLSPGRVYSGELFF.